This entry lists 29 T cell receptor beta chains sequenced from one sample in a study of identical twins (dated by TCRdb to between 2015 and 2016). The library was produced with 5' RACE. The sequencer listed for this sample is Illumina HiSeq 2000. TCRdb reanalyzed the raw reads on its own, using fastp at Q25 for trimming and MiXCR for clone calling, and kept in-frame beta chains. Rows merge per CDR3 protein into single entries with the most common DNA and genes. The sample table lists some 690,000 distinct CDR3 sequences, 21% of them with a count of one. The top ten clonotypes cover roughly 4% of the sample. These data were also reused for a study on T cells expressing NK-cell markers.

Sequenced sample: PBMCs. All receptors come from a young woman in good health.

The J gene is TRBJ2-5, the V gene TRBV5-1; 9 positions match TRBD1. V lost 0 bases, J lost 0 bases, and 6 bases stayed unmatched. The CDR3 is 17 residues long. Germline CDR1 and CDR2: SGHRS and YFSETQ. The DNA of the CDR3 is TGCGCCAGCAGCTTGGGGGACAGGGTCGACTACCAAGAGACCCAGTACTTC. It translates to CASSLGDRVDYQETQYF.

V gene TRBV5-5 combines with J gene TRBJ1-2; a weak D match, TRBD1 (5 bases). This CDR3 contains 14 residues. V lost 0 bases and J 4 bases, leaving 10 bases between the germline ends. Germline V gene lookup returns CDR1 SGHKS and CDR2 YYEKEE (reference sequence). The CDR3 coding sequence is TGTGCCAGCAGCTTGGAAGTAGGGGCCTATGGCTACACCTTC. The encoded protein is CASSLEVGAYGYTF.

This clonotype was picked up a small number of times. The gene calls are TRBV4-1 and TRBJ1-2; no clear D. The V gene's germline CDR1 is MGHRA and CDR2 YSYEKL. V lost 0 bases, J lost 4 bases, and 9 bases lay in between. This CDR3 comprises 14 residues. The CDR3 DNA sequence: TGCGCCAGCAGCCAAGATTGGCAGAGCTATGGCTACACCTTC. This gives the protein CASSQDWQSYGYTF.

J is TRBJ2-1 and V is TRBV12-3 or TRBV12-4; 7 bases agree with TRBD1. V lost 5 bases to trimming and J lost 8 bases; unmatched junction nucleotides: 6. There are 13 residues in the CDR3. Here the CDR3 DNA reads TGTGCCAGCAGTCCCATTACAGGGGATGAGCAGTTCTTC. It yields the protein CASSPITGDEQFF.

This clonotype occurred a few times. The chain recombines TRBV20-1 with TRBJ2-5; the D gene is possibly TRBD2 (5 bases). The CDR3 is 16 residues long. CDR1 is DFQATT and CDR2 is SNEGSKA in the germline V gene (reference sequence). V was shortened by 6 bases and J by 5 bases, with 25 bases between the two germline ends. The CDR3 sequence is CSASHSGETRGETQYF. The CDR3 nucleotides are TGCAGTGCGAGCCACAGTGGGGAGACACGAGGGGAGACCCAGTACTTC.

CDR3 in DNA: TGCAGTGCTAGGGGCGGGGGGCCTATCACTGAAGCTTTCTTT. This translates into CSARGGGPITEAFF. The chain recombines TRBV20-1 with TRBJ1-1, with D possibly being TRBD1 (6 bases). The CDR3 runs to 14 residues. The germline gives CDR1 DFQATT, CDR2 SNEGSKA (reference sequence). The V and J ends lost 3 bases and 4 bases respectively, with 15 bases between them.

The CDR3 region is CASSQKRTGPDTQYF. Here the CDR3 DNA reads TGCGCCAGCAGCCAAAAAAGGACAGGGCCAGATACGCAGTATTTT. The chain links TRBV5-1 to TRBJ2-3; the match to TRBD1 covers 8 bases. With 4 bases clipped from V and 4 bases from J, the junction kept 8 bases outside the gene matches. Germline CDR1 reads SGHRS; CDR2 reads YFSETQ. The CDR3 has 15 residues.

The chain joins TRBV5-1 to TRBJ2-7, with D perhaps TRBD2 (6 bases). Trimming cost V 1 base and J 5 bases, with 13 bases left between them. This CDR3 contains 14 residues. CDR1 and CDR2 (germline): SGHRS, YFSETQ. For the CDR3, the DNA is TGCGCCAGCAGCTTGCCAGGGACTTTGAACGAGCAGTACTTC. It encodes CASSLPGTLNEQYF.

This clonotype was seen only a few times. V and J are TRBV7-2 and TRBJ2-7; 8 nucleotides align to TRBD1. The J segment lost 2 bases and the V segment lost 3 bases, leaving 6 bases of the junction unmatched. The V gene's germline CDR1 is SGHTA and CDR2 FQGNSA. This CDR3 has 15 amino acids. CDR3 loop: CASSFLRTGTYEQYF. The CDR3 DNA is TGTGCCAGCAGCTTTCTTCGGACAGGGACCTACGAGCAGTACTTC.

V gene TRBV6-6 combines with J gene TRBJ1-1, with TRBD1 as a possible D gene (6 bases). The germline gives CDR1 MNHNY, CDR2 SVGAGI (reference sequence). This CDR3 comprises 11 residues. The V and J ends lost 10 bases and 3 bases respectively, with 9 bases between them. The CDR3: CATNRDTEAFF. The CDR3 DNA reads TGTGCCACCAACAGGGACACTGAAGCTTTCTTT.

V is TRBV6-5 and J is TRBJ2-1; 8 nucleotides align to TRBD2. The J segment lost 6 bases and the V segment lost 2 bases, leaving 6 bases of the junction unmatched. The CDR3 consists of 15 residues. Germline V gene lookup returns CDR1 MNHEY and CDR2 SVGAGI. CDR3 loop: CASSYGTGGRNEQFF. As DNA, the CDR3 is TGTGCCAGCAGTTACGGGACGGGGGGGCGCAATGAGCAGTTCTTC.

In regard to this clonotype: Mismatch with germline at one junction end may stem from a read error. The gene calls are TRBV7-7 and TRBJ2-7; D remains ambiguous. Germline CDR1 and CDR2: SSHAT and FNYEAQ (reference sequence). The CDR3 is 13 amino acids. The CDR3 nucleotides read TGTGCTAGCAGCTTAGAGTTGAACTACGAGCAGTACTTC. This encodes CASSLELNYEQYF.

This clonotype has only a few counts. The chain recombines TRBV29-1 with TRBJ2-2; tentatively, D is TRBD1 (6 bases). From germline, CDR1 is SQVTM and CDR2 ANQGSEA. The CDR3 has 12 amino acids. Trimming took 7 bases from V and 5 from J, leaving 11 bases between them. As DNA, the CDR3 is TGCAGCGCCGAACAGGGAACCGGGGAGCTGTTTTTT. The encoded protein is CSAEQGTGELFF.

The chain employs TRBV12-3 or TRBV12-4 and TRBJ1-6; no clear D. The V and J ends lost 3 bases and 7 bases respectively, with 7 bases between them. This CDR3 contains 13 residues. This CDR3 reads CASSFERNSPLHF. As DNA, the CDR3 is TGTGCCAGCAGTTTTGAGCGGAATTCACCCCTCCACTTT.

This clonotype was seen repeatedly, ten times or more. This chain uses TRBV7-2 with TRBJ1-1; the D is unclear. CDR1 is SGHTA, CDR2 FQGNSA, per germline. The CDR3 is 14 residues long. V was pared by 5 bases and J by 1 base, with 11 bases between. In DNA form, the CDR3 reads TGTGCCAGCAGCCCCTCTACTCGGAACACTGAAGCTTTCTTT. As protein: CASSPSTRNTEAFF.

This clonotype was detected many times. This chain uses TRBV5-1 with TRBJ1-1; D not certain. CDR1 and CDR2 from the germline V gene are SGHRS and YFSETQ. V lost 0 bases, J lost 4 bases, and 10 bases lay in between. This CDR3 is built from 14 residues. Here the CDR3 DNA reads TGCGCCAGCAGCTTGGAAAGCTCGGGCACTGAAGCTTTCTTT. Residues: CASSLESSGTEAFF.

This clonotype was observed at least ten times. The CDR3: CSVRGGHYEQYF. DNA for the CDR3: TGCAGTGTTCGCGGCGGACACTACGAGCAGTACTTC. The chain joins TRBV20-1 to TRBJ2-7, with D possibly being TRBD1 (5 bases). CDR1 DFQATT and CDR2 SNEGSKA come from the germline V gene (reference sequence). V lost 7 bases and J lost 3, with 13 bases in between. This CDR3 spans 12 amino acids.

This clonotype was counted between two and nine times. The gene calls are TRBV7-2 and TRBJ2-7; the D gene is possibly TRBD1 (5 bases). The CDR3 contains 14 residues. Germline V lookup: CDR1 SGHTA, CDR2 FQGNSA. V lost 2 bases and J 0 bases, leaving 8 bases between the germline ends. CDR3 in amino acids: CASSLQGASYEQYF. The CDR3 nucleotides read TGTGCCAGCAGCTTACAGGGCGCCTCCTACGAGCAGTACTTC.

This clonotype was seen a handful of times. V is TRBV5-1 and J is TRBJ2-3; no definite D call. In germline, CDR1 is SGHRS, CDR2 YFSETQ. Trimming stripped 0 bases from V and 6 bases from J, with 11 bases between. The CDR3 spans 14 residues. The CDR3 DNA reads TGCGCCAGCAGCTTGGGGGCAAGCCACGATACGCAGTATTTT. The encoded protein is CASSLGASHDTQYF.

This clonotype showed up just a few times. The chain links TRBV6-1 to TRBJ2-1, with TRBD2 identical over 12 bases. V trimming: 6 bases; J trimming: 5 bases; junction bases outside the gene matches: 5. This CDR3 contains 15 residues. Germline CDR1 reads MNHNS; CDR2 reads SASEGT. The chain's CDR3 is CASRFGLAGNNEQFF. Written as DNA, the CDR3 is TGTGCCAGCAGGTTCGGACTAGCGGGGAACAATGAGCAGTTCTTC.

This clonotype was seen at least ten times. The chain is built from TRBV29-1 and TRBJ2-3; D gene unclear. The CDR3 sequence is 12 residues long. CDR1 is SQVTM and CDR2 is ANQGSEA in the germline V gene. Deletions cut 6 bases from V and 1 base from J, with 8 bases between. Here the CDR3 DNA reads TGCAGCGTCCAAGGCGGCACAGATACGCAGTATTTT. Its protein is CSVQGGTDTQYF.

The gene calls are TRBV30 and TRBJ1-2; D remains unclear. V lost 5 bases and J 9 bases, leaving 10 bases between the germline ends. Germline V gene lookup returns CDR1 GTSNPN and CDR2 SVGIG (reference sequence). The CDR3 spans 10 residues. The CDR3: CAWGWGSYTF. DNA of the CDR3: TGTGCCTGGGGGTGGGGTAGCTACACCTTC.

This clonotype was recorded a few times. The DNA of the CDR3 is TGTGCCAGCAGATTGACAGGGGGCGGCAATCAGCCCCAGCATTTT. This sequence encodes CASRLTGGGNQPQHF. The chain is built from TRBV6-1 and TRBJ1-5, with 10 bases aligning to TRBD1. Trimming at V came to 6 bases and at J to 2 bases, leaving 4 bases not matched to a gene. The germline V gene has CDR1 MNHNS and CDR2 SASEGT. The CDR3 covers 15 residues.

This clonotype was seen a handful of times. V and J are TRBV5-5 and TRBJ1-2, with no clear D. Germline-derived CDR1 and CDR2 are SGHKS and YYEKEE (reference sequence). The ends were cut back, 3 bases at V and 4 bases at J, with 13 bases in the middle. The CDR3 is 14 amino acids. The CDR3 reads CASSSLSAVYGYTF. CDR3 bases: TGTGCCAGCAGCTCCCTATCGGCGGTCTATGGCTACACCTTC.

The V and J genes are TRBV7-3 and TRBJ2-2; the match to TRBD1 covers 7 bases. This CDR3 has 13 amino acids. Germline V lookup: CDR1 SGHTA, CDR2 FQGTGA. V dropped 4 bases and J dropped 7; count of bases not matched to a gene: 3. As DNA, the CDR3 is TGTGCCAGCAGCTCCCAGGGGGACGGGGAGCTGTTTTTT. It codes for CASSSQGDGELFF.

This clonotype was seen only a few times. The chain carries TRBV5-5 and TRBJ2-7; D could derive from TRBD1 or TRBD2 (5 bases each). V lost 3 bases, J lost 2 bases, and 15 bases lay in between. Germline V gene data show CDR1 as SGHKS and CDR2 as YYEKEE (reference sequence). The CDR3 runs 15 residues. CDR3 DNA: TGTGCCAGCAGCTGGGACCCCGGGGCTCCCTACGAGCAGTACTTC. Translating it yields CASSWDPGAPYEQYF.

The V and J genes are TRBV7-2 and TRBJ2-7; D is unclear. V lost 5 bases, J lost 3 bases, and 17 bases lay in between. Germline-derived CDR1 and CDR2 are SGHTA and FQGNSA. There are 15 residues in the CDR3. The CDR3 protein is CASSIVPYKYYEQYF. As DNA, the CDR3 is TGTGCCAGCAGCATAGTTCCATACAAATACTACGAGCAGTACTTC.

V and J are TRBV29-1 and TRBJ1-1, with 7 nucleotides matching TRBD1. The V gene end was trimmed by 7 bases and the J gene end by 3 bases; junction bases not matched to a gene: 8. From germline, CDR1 is SQVTM and CDR2 ANQGSEA. There are 13 residues in the CDR3. The DNA of the CDR3 is TGCAGCGCTATGCCGGACAGGTACACTGAAGCTTTCTTT. This translates into CSAMPDRYTEAFF.

This clonotype was recorded at least ten times. V is TRBV5-1 and J is TRBJ2-7, with TRBD1 matching over 11 bases. The V segment lost 1 base and the J segment 7 bases; nucleotides outside the gene matches: 13. Germline V gene data show CDR1 as SGHRS and CDR2 as YFSETQ. CDR3 length: 17 amino acids. CDR3 DNA: TGCGCCAGCAGCTTGCGGACAGGGGGCATCTCCTTTCGAGAGCAGTACTTC. Its translation is CASSLRTGGISFREQYF.